These 13 T cell receptor beta chains were all obtained from the same sample, sequenced in a study of T cells in localized non-small cell lung cancer. TCRdb's table, derived via immunoSEQ multiplex PCR, lists solely in-frame clones and lacks some. Counted here are 9,400 or so clones, 89% occurring once; the ten biggest clones make up over 2%. This specimen consisted of peripheral blood, obtained before any cancer treatment. All receptors derive from a female donor of 60 years or more with stage II squamous cell lung carcinoma.

The genes are TRBV6-6 and TRBJ2-2; TRBD2 agrees at 11 bases. This CDR3 spans 16 amino acids. The germline CDR1 and CDR2 sequences are MNHNY and SVGAGI (reference sequence). V was clipped by 5 bases and J by 4 bases; unmatched bases: 6. DNA for the CDR3: TGTGCCAGCAGTCAACTAGCGGGAGTAGGCACCGGGGAGCTGTTTTTT. Its translation is CASSQLAGVGTGELFF.

V and J are TRBV4-1 and TRBJ2-1, with 8 positions matching TRBD2. CDR3 length: 16 residues. Germline V CDR1 and CDR2: MGHRA, YSYEKL. Trimming at V came to 0 bases and at J to 5 bases, leaving 6 bases not matched to a gene. Written as DNA, the CDR3 is TGCGCCAGCAGCCAAGAAGGATTAGCGGGAAACAATGAGCAGTTCTTC. This encodes CASSQEGLAGNNEQFF.

The gene calls are TRBV9 and TRBJ2-3; 7 bases align to TRBD2. V dropped 4 bases and J dropped 1; count of bases not matched to a gene: 0. Germline loops: CDR1 SGDLS, CDR2 YYNGEE. This CDR3 contains 13 residues. This chain's CDR3 is CASSRGGTDTQYF. The CDR3 bases are TGTGCCAGCAGCCGGGGGGGCACAGATACGCAGTATTTT.

The chain couples TRBV29-1 to TRBJ1-5; 10 bases fit TRBD1. V dropped 6 bases and J dropped 4; count of bases not matched to a gene: 6. Germline assignment: CDR1 SQVTM and CDR2 ANQGSEA. The CDR3 has 14 residues. The CDR3 region has the DNA TGCAGCGTATCGGACAGGGGGAAGAATCAGCCCCAGCATTTT. Its protein is CSVSDRGKNQPQHF.

The chain has TRBV7-8 and TRBJ2-7, with 7 bases lining up with TRBD2. J was trimmed by 5 bases and V by 8 bases; bases with no gene match: 9. Per the germline V gene, CDR1 is SGHVS and CDR2 is FQNEAQ. This CDR3 has 13 residues. The CDR3 DNA is TGTGCCAGCGGGCGGGAGAATACCCACGAGCAGTACTTC. Protein: CASGRENTHEQYF.

This clone was seen once. The chain recombines TRBV29-1 with TRBJ2-7; D tentatively reads TRBD1 or TRBD2 (5 bases each). Looked up from germline, CDR1 is SQVTM and CDR2 is ANQGSEA. This CDR3 has 11 residues. The germline V and J ends were trimmed by 4 bases and 2 bases, with 6 bases remaining between them. The CDR3 region has the DNA TGCAGCGTTGTGGGGGCCTACGAGCAGTACTTC. This translates into CSVVGAYEQYF.

This chain joins TRBV7-9 and TRBJ2-7, with 11 bases lining up with TRBD2. Germline CDR1 SEHNR, CDR2 FQNEAQ (reference sequence). The trim removed 5 bases at V and 2 bases at J, leaving 5 bases unmatched. The CDR3 is made up of 15 amino acids. The CDR3 is CASSTLAGAPYEQYF. Here the CDR3 DNA reads TGTGCCAGCAGCACACTAGCGGGGGCCCCCTACGAGCAGTACTTC.

The rearrangement uses TRBV6-6 and TRBJ1-5; TRBD1 matches 8 bases. The CDR3 is made up of 15 amino acids. CDR1 and CDR2 from the germline V gene are MNHNY and SVGAGI (reference sequence). Trimming cost V 2 bases and J 5 bases; bases outside gene matches: 5. This CDR3 is CASSYADRGHQPQHF. In DNA, the CDR3 is TGTGCCAGCAGTTACGCCGACAGGGGTCATCAGCCCCAGCATTTT.

This chain links TRBV7-7 with TRBJ1-6; D possibly corresponds to TRBD1 (5 bases). Germline V gives CDR1 SSHAT, CDR2 FNYEAQ (reference sequence). There are 18 residues in the CDR3. The germline V and J ends were trimmed by 1 base and 0 bases, with 13 bases remaining between them. The CDR3 DNA follows: TGTGCCAGCAGCTTAGGGAGACAGCTAAGCTCCTATAATTCACCCCTCCACTTT. Its protein is CASSLGRQLSSYNSPLHF. Variable domain in full (rest from reference TRBV7-7 and TRBJ1-6): GAGVSQSPRYKVTKRGQDVTLRCDPISSHATLYWYQQALGQGPEFLTYFNYEAQPDKSGLPSDRFSAERPEGSISTLTIQRTEQRDSAMYRCASSLGRQLSSYNSPLHFGNGTRLTVT.

CDR3 coding DNA: TGCGCCACCATGGAGCAGGGGAACACTGAAGCTTTCTTT. It codes for CATMEQGNTEAFF. The chain couples TRBV10-2 to TRBJ1-1; D possibly corresponds to TRBD1 (5 bases). With 10 bases removed from V and 1 base from J, the gap between germline ends came to 13 bases. CDR1 and CDR2 (germline): WSHSY, SAAADI. The CDR3 totals 13 residues.

The rearrangement uses TRBV28 and TRBJ2-1; D is perhaps TRBD2 (6 bases). Germline loops: CDR1 MDHEN, CDR2 SYDVKM. The CDR3 consists of 14 residues. The V and J ends lost 10 bases and 2 bases respectively, with 15 bases between them. CDR3 bases: TGTGCCACCGGGAGAGGAGGCCCCTACAATGAGCAGTTCTTC. As protein: CATGRGGPYNEQFF.

This clone was counted between two and nine times. The chain recombines TRBV21-1 with TRBJ1-6. TRBV21-1 is marked as a pseudogene. The CDR3 consists of 10 residues. The CDR3 DNA is TGTGCCAGCAGCAATTCACCCCTCCACTTT. Amino acids: CASSNSPLHF.

The J gene is TRBJ1-1, the V gene TRBV30; D remains unclear. The CDR3 is 13 amino acids. The germline gives CDR1 GTSNPN, CDR2 SVGIG (reference sequence). V dropped 3 bases and J dropped 2 bases, with 10 bases sitting between them. The chain's CDR3 is CAWRESLNTEAFF. The CDR3 region has the DNA TGTGCCTGGAGAGAATCCCTCAACACTGAAGCTTTCTTT.